This passage covers 24 T cell receptor beta chains from one sample sequenced in a study of T cells in localized non-small cell lung cancer. Profiled with immunoSEQ multiplex PCR; TCRdb holds only in-frame clones, not every one. The sample records roughly 40,000 clones, 88% being singletons. The specimen was peripheral blood, collected before any cancer treatment. The receptors were sampled from a woman aged 40 to 75 with stage I lung adenocarcinoma.

The chain is built from TRBV29-1 and TRBJ2-7; 7 bases line up with TRBD1. There are 15 residues in the CDR3. The germline gives CDR1 SQVTM, CDR2 ANQGSEA. The V segment lost 4 bases and the J segment 7 bases; nucleotides outside the gene matches: 16. The CDR3 reads CSVGGLEGATEEQYF. The DNA for the CDR3 is TGCAGCGTTGGGGGGCTCGAGGGGGCAACGGAAGAGCAGTACTTC.

The rearrangement uses TRBV7-9 and TRBJ2-3; TRBD2 agrees at 8 bases. This CDR3 has 16 amino acids. Germline V lookup: CDR1 SEHNR, CDR2 FQNEAQ (reference sequence). The J segment lost 3 bases and the V segment lost 1 base, leaving 6 bases of the junction unmatched. CDR3 loop: CASSLGPGGPTDTQYF. In DNA, the CDR3 is TGTGCCAGCAGCTTAGGTCCGGGAGGGCCGACAGATACGCAGTATTTT.

A few counts support this clone. Other DNA sequences within the sample encode an identical CDR3. V gene TRBV27 combines with J gene TRBJ2-5, with D perhaps being TRBD1 or TRBD2 (6 bases each). CDR1 MNHEY and CDR2 SMNVEV come from the germline V gene (reference sequence). V dropped 2 bases and J dropped 4 bases, with 8 bases sitting between them. CDR3 length: 13 amino acids. The CDR3: CASSLGGGETQYF. CDR3 sequence (DNA): TGTGCCAGCAGTTTAGGAGGGGGAGAGACCCAGTACTTC.

The chain uses TRBV19 and TRBJ1-1; D not certain. Germline CDR1 LNHDA, CDR2 SQIVND (reference sequence). The length of the CDR3 is 13 residues. V was pared by 5 bases and J by 7 bases, with 14 bases between. CDR3 bases: TGTGCCAGTAGTGTCGGAGGTCAAAGTGAAGCTTTCTTT. This codes for CASSVGGQSEAFF.

The chain employs TRBV20-1 and TRBJ2-5, with D perhaps matching TRBD1 (5 bases). The V end lost 7 bases, the J end lost 3 bases, and 9 bases lay between the germline ends. The CDR3 is made up of 11 amino acids. Germline loops: CDR1 DFQATT, CDR2 SNEGSKA (reference sequence). Written as DNA, the CDR3 is TGCAGTGGGGGCAGGGAAGAGACCCAGTACTTC. Its translation is CSGGREETQYF.

The chain has TRBV5-1 and TRBJ1-1; TRBD1 might be the D (5 bases). The V gene's germline CDR1 is SGHRS and CDR2 YFSETQ. This CDR3 is built from 13 residues. V lost 4 bases and J 1 base, leaving 8 bases between the germline ends. The CDR3 nucleotides are TGCGCCAGCAGCAAGGACACGAACACTGAAGCTTTCTTT. Amino acid sequence: CASSKDTNTEAFF.

This clone occurred a few times. V is TRBV6-1 and J is TRBJ1-5; D ambiguous. This CDR3 region has 14 residues. V was pared by 2 bases and J by 4 bases, with 9 bases between. The germline gives CDR1 MNHNS, CDR2 SASEGT. This CDR3 reads CASSEFGANQPQHF. CDR3 coding DNA: TGTGCCAGCAGTGAATTCGGAGCAAATCAGCCCCAGCATTTT.

The chain couples TRBV4-1 to TRBJ1-2; the D is unclear. Per the germline V gene, CDR1 is MGHRA and CDR2 is YSYEKL. The CDR3 is 13 residues long. V lost 2 bases and J lost 4, with 8 bases in between. The CDR3 DNA reads as TGCGCCAGCAGCCAACTTGACACCTATGGCTACACCTTC. Protein: CASSQLDTYGYTF.

This clone was detected only once. The chain uses TRBV19 and TRBJ1-5; a weak D match, TRBD1 (5 bases). The CDR3 is made up of 11 amino acids. Trimming removed 3 bases from V and 9 bases from J, with 6 bases in between. Germline V gene data show CDR1 as LNHDA and CDR2 as SQIVND (reference sequence). CDR3 sequence reads: CASSIGGPQHF. In nucleotides, the CDR3 is TGTGCCAGTAGTATTGGGGGGCCCCAGCATTTT.

CDR3 loop: CASTSGTGVYTEAFF. The CDR3 DNA reads TGTGCCAGCACTTCGGGGACAGGGGTGTACACTGAAGCTTTCTTT. The V and J genes are TRBV27 and TRBJ1-1, with TRBD1 matching 10 bases. J was trimmed by 3 bases and V by 7 bases; bases with no gene match: 8. Germline CDR1 and CDR2: MNHEY and SMNVEV (reference sequence). The CDR3 sequence is 15 residues long.

This chain links TRBV21-1 with TRBJ2-2; the table's TRBD2 call for D was not verified on the DNA. TRBV21-1 represents a pseudogene. The CDR3 totals 18 residues. The CDR3 loop is CASRTAIRTTRGVGELFF. CDR3 bases: TGTGCCAGCAGGACCGCCATAAGGACAACCCGGGGGGTCGGGGAGCTGTTTTTT.

V gene TRBV29-1 combines with J gene TRBJ1-3; D unclear. Between the trimmed V and J ends, which lost 4 bases and 4 bases, there was a span of 8 bases. Germline loops: CDR1 SQVTM, CDR2 ANQGSEA. The CDR3 sequence is 12 residues long. The chain's CDR3 is CSVGGSGNTIYF. The CDR3, as DNA: TGCAGCGTTGGAGGTTCCGGAAACACCATATATTTT.

The chain combines TRBV6-4 with TRBJ1-5, with D uncertain. Deletions cut 3 bases from V and 2 bases from J, with 8 bases between. The CDR3 sequence is 14 residues long. The germline V gene encodes CDR1 MRHNA and CDR2 SNTAGT. CDR3 sequence (DNA): TGTGCCAGCAGTGAGGGGTCAGGCAATCAGCCCCAGCATTTT. It encodes CASSEGSGNQPQHF.

CDR3: CASSFFKGYTF. CDR3 DNA sequence: TGTGCCAGCAGTTTTTTTAAGGGCTACACCTTC. The chain combines TRBV28 with TRBJ1-2; D gene uncertain. Germline loops: CDR1 MDHEN, CDR2 SYDVKM. The V end was cut by 3 bases, the J end by 8 bases, with 7 bases between. The CDR3 consists of 11 residues.

This clone was seen a few times. The chain has TRBV7-9 and TRBJ1-3; D uncertain. CDR1 is SEHNR and CDR2 is FQNEAQ in the germline V gene (reference sequence). V was shortened by 3 bases and J by 2 bases, with 14 bases between the two germline ends. The CDR3 runs to 16 residues. The CDR3 DNA reads as TGTGCCAGCAGCTTCCCCAAAAGACGTCCTGGAAACACCATATATTTT. Amino acids: CASSFPKRRPGNTIYF.

This rearrangement joins TRBV7-3 to TRBJ2-2; tentative D call: TRBD2 (5 bases). CDR3 length: 14 amino acids. The germline V and J ends were trimmed by 7 bases and 6 bases, with 15 bases remaining between them. Germline CDR1 is SGHTA and CDR2 is FQGTGA. CDR3 sequence reads: CASTTGWGAGELFF. CDR3 nucleotide sequence: TGTGCCAGCACGACGGGATGGGGTGCCGGGGAGCTGTTTTTT. The full variable domain, in which reference TRBV7-3 and TRBJ2-2 provide the parts outside the CDR3, is GAGVSQTPSNKVTEKGKYVELRCDPISGHTALYWYRQSLGQGPEFLIYFQGTGAADDSGLPNDRFFAVRPEGSVSTLKIQRTERGDSAVYLCASTTGWGAGELFFGEGSRLTVL.

V gene TRBV14 combines with J gene TRBJ1-5, with D perhaps matching TRBD1 (6 bases). The CDR3 covers 13 residues. Germline loops: CDR1 SGHDN, CDR2 FVKESK. The ends were cut back, 4 bases at V and 11 bases at J, with 15 bases in the middle. CDR3 region: CASSPTGSQAQHF. The CDR3 nucleotides are TGTGCCAGCAGCCCTACAGGGTCCCAAGCCCAGCATTTT.

This sequence joins TRBV9 and TRBJ1-5; 10 bases line up with TRBD1. Germline trimming cut 0 bases from V and 4 bases from J; bases unmatched to any gene: 1. The germline V gene has CDR1 SGDLS and CDR2 YYNGEE. The CDR3 runs 15 residues. In DNA, the CDR3 is TGTGCCAGCAGCGTAGGGGGACAGGGGAATCAGCCCCAGCATTTT. Its translation is CASSVGGQGNQPQHF. Based on the CDR3 plus reference TRBV9 and TRBJ1-5, the full variable domain is DSGVTQTPKHLITATGQRVTLRCSPRSGDLSVYWYQQSLDQGLQFLIQYYNGEERAKGNILERFSAQQFPDLHSELNLSSLELGDSALYFCASSVGGQGNQPQHFGDGTRLSIL.

This clone turned up a few times. This chain links TRBV6-1 with TRBJ2-5, with D perhaps TRBD1 or TRBD2 (5 bases each). There are 14 residues in the CDR3. CDR1 is MNHNS and CDR2 is SASEGT in the germline V gene. V lost 2 bases and J 5 bases, leaving 12 bases between the germline ends. CDR3 region: CASSESGAYETQYF. In DNA form, the CDR3 reads TGTGCCAGCAGTGAATCCGGGGCCTACGAGACCCAGTACTTC.

The chain recombines TRBV2 with TRBJ2-7; 8 bases are shared with TRBD2. The V gene end was trimmed by 7 bases and the J gene end by 4 bases; junction bases not matched to a gene: 9. Germline loops: CDR1 SNHLY, CDR2 FYNNEI. This CDR3 has 14 amino acids. The CDR3: CASTTSGLEYEQYF. The CDR3 DNA follows: TGTGCCAGCACCACATCGGGACTAGAATACGAGCAGTACTTC.

V gene TRBV10-3 combines with J gene TRBJ2-7; D is perhaps TRBD1 (5 bases). The CDR3 length is 14 residues. V shed 10 bases and J shed 3 bases, with 19 bases lying between them. Germline V gene data show CDR1 as ENHRY and CDR2 as SYGVKD. CDR3 residues: CATVDPGSGYEQYF. Written as DNA, the CDR3 is TGTGCCACCGTCGACCCAGGGTCTGGCTACGAGCAGTACTTC.

V is TRBV5-1 and J is TRBJ2-2; tentative D call: TRBD2 (5 bases). V was clipped by 0 bases and J by 0 bases, with 9 bases between them. There are 16 residues in the CDR3. From germline, CDR1 is SGHRS and CDR2 YFSETQ. CDR3: CASSLGLASNTGELFF. The DNA of the CDR3 is TGCGCCAGCAGCTTGGGGCTAGCTTCGAACACCGGGGAGCTGTTTTTT.

This sequence joins TRBV5-6 and TRBJ2-7, with 9 bases lining up with TRBD1. V shed 4 bases and J 0 bases; nucleotides not matched to a gene: 8. The CDR3 consists of 16 residues. Per the germline V gene, CDR1 is SGHDT and CDR2 is YYEEEE. In DNA, the CDR3 is TGTGCCAGCAGCCTGGGACAGGGCTATAGCTCCTACGAGCAGTACTTC. This codes for CASSLGQGYSSYEQYF.

The chain is built from TRBV18 and TRBJ1-3; TRBD1 might be the D (5 bases). This CDR3 contains 18 residues. V was trimmed by 2 bases and J by 1 base, leaving 18 bases between them. Germline V CDR1 and CDR2: KGHSH, LQKENI. The DNA of the CDR3 is TGTGCCAGCTCACCATCGGGGCGCCTTTCTACTTCTGGAAACACCATATATTTT. It yields the protein CASSPSGRLSTSGNTIYF.